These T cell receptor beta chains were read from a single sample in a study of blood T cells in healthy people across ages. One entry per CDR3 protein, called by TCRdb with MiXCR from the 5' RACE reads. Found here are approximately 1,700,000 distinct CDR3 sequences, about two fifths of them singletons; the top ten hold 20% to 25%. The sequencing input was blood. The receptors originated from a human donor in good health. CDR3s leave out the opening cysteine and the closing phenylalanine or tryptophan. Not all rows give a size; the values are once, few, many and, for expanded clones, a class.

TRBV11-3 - ASSRAGKRPLYEQY
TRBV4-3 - ASSPLLDYGYT
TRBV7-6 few ASSPTGGEEEKLF
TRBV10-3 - AVSQAGGGTDTQY
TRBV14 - ASSPFINSSIGYT
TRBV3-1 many ASSLGTVSYEQY
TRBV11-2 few ASSLSFGAGIHYEQY
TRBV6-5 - ASREAGNTEAF
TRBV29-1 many SGGLRVSYEQY
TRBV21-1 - ASSKGQEPNYGYT
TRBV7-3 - ASSFSRAEQF
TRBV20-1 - SARPPGTGLGYEQY
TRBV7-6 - ASSLVGGTTGVNTQY
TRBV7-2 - ASSAHLVLDTQY
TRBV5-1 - ASSLGLGDYQETQY
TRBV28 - ASLNAGANEQY
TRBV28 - ASSLVGGVWASGGFRGY
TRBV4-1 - ASNQGLSTGQRAEAF
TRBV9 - ASSTPGTGTLSNYGYT
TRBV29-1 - SVGVDIYNEQF
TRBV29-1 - SVEAFGDMNTEAF
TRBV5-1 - ASSPSPSTYEQY
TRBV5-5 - ASRNPGGGASYNEQF
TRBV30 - AWSESTYEQY
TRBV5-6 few ASSLPEGADGYT
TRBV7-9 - ASSLTKSGVFRDEQF
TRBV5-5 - ASSLGRSGGYEQY
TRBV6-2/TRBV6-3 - ASSFGNRAYEQY
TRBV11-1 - ASSLRQRGVDTQY
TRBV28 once ASSHCGQGRTEAF
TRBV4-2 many ASSQDAPADRGIETQY
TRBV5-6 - ASSLDVRYHSGANVLT
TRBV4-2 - ASSQEKEVPWTQY
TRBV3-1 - ASSHLGGAEEQF